These 19 T cell receptor beta chains came from one sample sequenced in a study of T cell repertoires in cytomegalovirus infection (dated by TCRdb to between 2017 and 2020). No cognate antigen is known for these TCRs. Sequenced on an Illumina HiSeq 1500. TCRdb applied fastp at Q25 and MiXCR to the public reads, then kept only in-frame beta chains. One record per CDR3 amino acid sequence lists the most common genes and DNA. In this sample the table shows about 830,000 distinct CDR3 sequences, 32% of which occur a single time. Together, the top ten hold 12% of the sample. Reading the label with the study, this specimen's treatment or condition is: in vitro stimulation with specific CMV peptide epitopes to enrich CMV-specific T cells. This material consisted of cultured CD8+ T cells from PBMCs, taken from culture after CMV antigen stimulation. Receptors originate from a human donor in good health (CMV status not recorded). Some clones in this sample may be carry-over from other donors' samples.

This clonotype was recorded many times. The chain has TRBV7-2 and TRBJ1-2; 11 nucleotides align to TRBD1. Germline V CDR1 and CDR2: SGHTA, FQGNSA. The length of the CDR3 is 19 residues. Germline trimming cut 5 bases from V and 3 bases from J; bases unmatched to any gene: 17. CDR3 DNA sequence: TGTGCCAGCAGCCCCAATTGGAGGGACAGGGGGTCTGAATACTATGGCTACACCTTC. Translation: CASSPNWRDRGSEYYGYTF.

In its sample, this clonotype was seen a few times. The chain combines TRBV7-9 with TRBJ2-3; 8 bases agree with TRBD2. Looked up from germline, CDR1 is SEHNR and CDR2 is FQNEAQ (reference sequence). The CDR3 has 18 residues. The J segment lost 2 bases and the V segment lost 4 bases, leaving 14 bases of the junction unmatched. The CDR3 nucleotides read TGTGCCAGCAGCTCTCCCGCTGGGTCTAGCGGGTACACAGATACGCAGTATTTT. Translating it yields CASSSPAGSSGYTDTQYF.

J is TRBJ2-7 and V is TRBV9; D remains ambiguous. This CDR3 is built from 13 residues. Trimming pared 0 bases from V and 3 bases from J, leaving 7 bases between. Germline V gives CDR1 SGDLS, CDR2 YYNGEE. The CDR3 loop is CASSVGGDYEQYF. The CDR3 bases are TGTGCCAGCAGCGTAGGTGGGGACTACGAGCAGTACTTC.

This clonotype was seen many times. The CDR3 coding sequence is TGTGCCAGCAGACGCGGACAGTACTCTGGAAACACCATATATTTT. Residues: CASRRGQYSGNTIYF. V gene TRBV7-9 combines with J gene TRBJ1-3; a weak D match, TRBD1 (6 bases). The CDR3 totals 15 residues. Trimming removed 6 bases at V and 0 bases at J, with 12 bases between. The germline CDR1 and CDR2 sequences are SEHNR and FQNEAQ (reference sequence).

The V gene is TRBV2, the J gene TRBJ2-7; 11 positions match TRBD1. Germline lookup yields CDR1 SNHLY and CDR2 FYNNEI. Unmatched junction bases numbered 5, after V lost 10 bases and J lost 6 bases. This CDR3 has 12 residues. This CDR3 is CATGQGASEQYV. CDR3 in DNA: TGTGCCACCGGACAGGGGGCGAGCGAGCAGTACGTC.

This clonotype came up a few times. This sequence joins TRBV7-6 and TRBJ2-1; 9 nucleotides align to TRBD2. V dropped 4 bases and J dropped 3; count of bases not matched to a gene: 7. The CDR3 covers 16 residues. The V gene's germline CDR1 is SGHVS and CDR2 FNYEAQ. In nucleotides, the CDR3 is TGTGCCAGCAGCTCAAGTCGCGGGGGGGTCTACAATGAGCAGTTCTTC. It specifies CASSSSRGGVYNEQFF.

This clonotype was counted a single time. V usage is TRBV19 and J usage is TRBJ1-2; D gene ambiguous. The CDR3 totals 12 residues. Germline CDR1 LNHDA, CDR2 SQIVND (reference sequence). The germline V and J ends were trimmed by 7 bases and 6 bases, with 12 bases remaining between them. CDR3 loop: CASTPDGNGYTF. The CDR3, as DNA: TGTGCCAGTACCCCGGATGGAAATGGCTACACCTTC. Full variable domain (outside the CDR3, taken from reference TRBV19 and TRBJ1-2): DGGITQSPKYLFRKEGQNVTLSCEQNLNHDAMYWYRQDPGQGLRLIYYSQIVNDFQKGDIAEGYSVSREKKESFPLTVTSAQKNPTAFYLCASTPDGNGYTFGSGTRLTVV.

The chain recombines TRBV9 with TRBJ1-1; D remains unclear. With 0 bases removed from V and 4 bases from J, the gap between germline ends came to 7 bases. This CDR3 has 13 residues. Germline V gives CDR1 SGDLS, CDR2 YYNGEE. As DNA, the CDR3 is TGTGCCAGCAGCGTAGCTCGGCCCACTGAAGCTTTCTTT. Translating gives CASSVARPTEAFF.

The V gene is TRBV7-9, the J gene TRBJ1-3; D is uncertain. With 3 bases removed from V and 4 bases from J, the gap between germline ends came to 13 bases. Germline loops: CDR1 SEHNR, CDR2 FQNEAQ (reference sequence). The CDR3 contains 15 residues. The CDR3 nucleotides are TGTGCCAGCAGCTTCCGGCCCTCGGGCGGAAACACCATATATTTT. Its protein product is CASSFRPSGGNTIYF. Drawing the rest from reference TRBV7-9 and TRBJ1-3, the complete variable domain is DTGVSQNPRHKITKRGQNVTFRCDPISEHNRLYWYRQTLGQGPEFLTYFQNEAQLEKSRLLSDRFSAERPKGSFSTLEIQRTEQGDSAMYLCASSFRPSGGNTIYFGEGSWLTVV.

The chain uses TRBV4-3 and TRBJ2-2; 10 bases agree with TRBD2. Germline CDR1 is LGHNA and CDR2 is YSLEER. J was trimmed by 0 bases and V by 1 base; bases with no gene match: 5. This CDR3 is built from 18 residues. As DNA, the CDR3 is TGCGCCAGCAGCCAAGGGACTAGCGGATCACCGAACACCGGGGAGCTGTTTTTT. The encoded protein is CASSQGTSGSPNTGELFF.

The V gene is TRBV6-5, the J gene TRBJ2-3; 9 bases are a match to TRBD2. V lost 0 bases, J lost 3 bases, and 10 bases stayed unmatched. The CDR3 consists of 18 residues. Germline values: CDR1 MNHEY, CDR2 SVGAGI. The CDR3 spells CASSYSIGGGGETDTQYF. CDR3 nucleotide sequence: TGTGCCAGCAGTTACTCGATCGGTGGCGGGGGGGAAACAGATACGCAGTATTTT.

This sequence joins TRBV6-2 or TRBV6-3 and TRBJ2-7; D unresolved. V lost 5 bases and J lost 3, with 11 bases in between. The CDR3 consists of 13 residues. Per germline, CDR1 MNHEY and CDR2 SVGEGT. The CDR3 region is CASSRVTRYEQYV. The CDR3 DNA is TGTGCCAGCAGTCGAGTAACCCGCTACGAGCAGTACGTC.

The V call is TRBV19, the J call TRBJ2-1, with D tentatively TRBD1 (5 bases). The CDR3 loop spans 14 amino acids. CDR1 is LNHDA, CDR2 SQIVND, per germline (reference sequence). Trimming stripped 3 bases from V and 7 bases from J, with 13 bases between. In DNA, the CDR3 is TGTGCCAGTAGTATCTCTCGTAGGGGTAATGAGCAGTTCTTC. Amino acids: CASSISRRGNEQFF.

The chain joins TRBV24-1 to TRBJ2-2; the D gene is possibly TRBD2 (5 bases). CDR1 and CDR2 (germline): KGHDR, SFDVKD. V was pared by 3 bases and J by 2 bases, with 6 bases between. The CDR3 has 14 amino acids. The CDR3 here is CATSDPGNTGELFF. Here the CDR3 DNA reads TGTGCCACCAGTGATCCGGGAAACACCGGGGAGCTGTTTTTT.

This clonotype has at least ten counts. V usage is TRBV7-6 and J usage is TRBJ2-7; D unclear. Trimming stripped 7 bases from V and 0 bases from J, with 13 bases between. The CDR3 extends over 14 amino acids. Germline CDR1 reads SGHVS; CDR2 reads FNYEAQ. The CDR3 nucleotides read TGTGCCAGCACCCAGACCGAGAGCTCCTACGAGCAGTACTTC. This gives the protein CASTQTESSYEQYF.

Details on this clonotype: The junction and the germline gene differ at one end; a read error may be behind it. The gene calls are TRBV5-6 and TRBJ1-1, with D unclear. The V gene's germline CDR1 is SGHDT and CDR2 YYEEEE. The CDR3 consists of 12 residues. The CDR3: CVSSLRVTEAFF. The CDR3 nucleotides read TGTGTCAGCAGCTTGCGTGTCACTGAAGCTTTCTTT. The variable domain in full, with the rest retrieved from reference TRBV5-6 and TRBJ1-1, is DAGVTQSPTHLIKTRGQQVTLRCSPKSGHDTVSWYQQALGQGPQFIFQYYEEEERQRGNFPDRFSGHQFPNYSSELNVNALLLGDSALYLCVSSLRVTEAFFGQGTRLTVV.

This clonotype has just a few counts. The chain uses TRBV27 and TRBJ2-5, with a possible D match to TRBD2 (5 bases). CDR1 is MNHEY and CDR2 is SMNVEV in the germline V gene (reference sequence). V was cut by 6 bases and J by 5 bases, with 16 bases left in between. The CDR3 extends over 14 amino acids. The CDR3, as DNA: TGTGCCAGCAGACCCTTGGGAGTGGGCGAGACCCAGTACTTC. Protein: CASRPLGVGETQYF.

There are a few counts of this clonotype. V and J are TRBV7-6 and TRBJ2-7; TRBD1 is a possible D gene (5 bases). Germline CDR1 SGHVS, CDR2 FNYEAQ. V dropped 5 bases and J dropped 2 bases, with 16 bases sitting between them. The CDR3 covers 15 residues. The CDR3 sequence: CASSPLTVTTYEQYF. The CDR3 coding sequence is TGTGCCAGCAGCCCCCTGACAGTGACAACCTACGAGCAGTACTTC. Variable domain in full (rest from reference TRBV7-6 and TRBJ2-7): GAGVSQSPRYKVTKRGQDVALRCDPISGHVSLYWYRQALGQGPEFLTYFNYEAQQDKSGLPNDRFSAERPEGSISTLTIQRTEQRDSAMYRCASSPLTVTTYEQYFGPGTRLTVT.

The V and J genes are TRBV12-3 or TRBV12-4 and TRBJ2-7, with 9 nucleotides matching TRBD1. This CDR3 region has 17 residues. The V and J ends lost 7 bases and 3 bases, in that order; junction bases with no gene match: 16. The CDR3 region is CASNSFIPRTGVYEQYF. CDR3 DNA sequence: TGTGCCAGCAACTCGTTCATCCCAAGGACAGGGGTCTACGAGCAGTACTTC.